This TCR beta chain was sequenced in a study of OX40 agonist ivuxolimab in advanced cancers. Assay: immunoSEQ multiplex PCR; the TCRdb copy retains only in-frame clones and omits some. The data contain some 20,000 clones, around nine tenths of them singletons. CDR3 length: 17 amino acids. After removal of 1 base from V and 6 bases from J, the junction contained 6 bases not matched to a gene. Germline V gene data show CDR1 as SGHAT and CDR2 as FQNNGV. The chain carries TRBV11-2 and TRBJ2-2; TRBD2 matches at 12 bases. Here the sequenced sample was CD4+ or CD8+ T cells sorted from blood, taken in a trial of the OX40 agonist ivuxolimab. The origin of this receptor is an adult with an advanced solid tumor such as melanoma, head and neck, liver or kidney cancer. The CDR3 here is CASSLAASGGVSGELFF. The CDR3 DNA reads as TGTGCCAGCAGCTTAGCGGCTAGCGGGGGGGTGTCCGGGGAGCTGTTTTTT.